These 19 T cell receptor beta chains came from one sample sequenced in a study of CD8+ T cells in alopecia areata. TCR sequencing used cDNA made by reverse transcription of extracted RNA. Profiling relied on immunoSEQ multiplex PCR, and the TCRdb table lists in-frame clones only, not all of them. The data show some 120,000 clones, with roughly 50% seen just once and over 9.5% held by the top ten. The sequencing input was NKG2D-low CD8+ T cells sorted from blood. These receptors all stem from a human donor with alopecia areata.

J is TRBJ2-3 and V is TRBV9, with 10 positions matching TRBD2. Germline values: CDR1 SGDLS, CDR2 YYNGEE. The V segment lost 6 bases and the J segment 0 bases; nucleotides outside the gene matches: 7. The CDR3 totals 16 residues. CDR3 residues: CASTSGGWRSTDTQYF. The CDR3 bases are TGTGCCAGCACTAGCGGGGGATGGAGGAGCACAGATACGCAGTATTTT.

The V and J genes are TRBV27 and TRBJ2-7; 10 bases align to TRBD2. Germline values: CDR1 MNHEY, CDR2 SMNVEV (reference sequence). V shed 3 bases and J 4 bases; nucleotides not matched to a gene: 3. This CDR3 spans 14 amino acids. Here the CDR3 reads CASSLSSGSYEQYF. CDR3 nucleotide sequence: TGTGCCAGCAGTTTGTCTAGCGGGAGTTACGAGCAGTACTTC.

In DNA form, the CDR3 reads TGCAGCGTGGAAAGTGAGGTCACATACAATGAGCAGTTCTTC. Translating gives CSVESEVTYNEQFF. This chain connects TRBV29-1 to TRBJ2-1; D gene uncertain. This CDR3 is built from 14 residues. Germline V CDR1 and CDR2: SQVTM, ANQGSEA. V dropped 6 bases and J dropped 4 bases, with 16 bases sitting between them.

This CDR3 reads CASSQHPPLGTEAFF. For the CDR3, the DNA is TGCGCCAGCAGCCAACATCCCCCTTTGGGCACTGAAGCTTTCTTT. The V and J genes are TRBV4-3 and TRBJ1-1; D not certain. V lost 2 bases and J lost 4, with 14 bases in between. The CDR3 loop spans 15 amino acids. CDR1 LGHNA and CDR2 YSLEER come from the germline V gene.

The chain uses TRBV7-9 and TRBJ2-5, with TRBD2 identical over 7 bases. V dropped 0 bases and J dropped 5; count of bases not matched to a gene: 6. Germline CDR1 reads SEHNR; CDR2 reads FQNEAQ (reference sequence). The CDR3 contains 15 residues. In nucleotides, the CDR3 is TGTGCCAGCAGCTTAGCCGGGGGGTCATGGGAGACCCAGTACTTC. Its protein product is CASSLAGGSWETQYF.

This clone showed up just a few times. The chain joins TRBV23-1 to TRBJ1-5, with 11 nucleotides matching TRBD1. TRBV23-1 is placed among ORFs of uncertain function. CDR3 length: 17 amino acids. V trimming: 3 bases; J trimming: 1 base; junction bases outside the gene matches: 5. CDR3 coding DNA: TGCGCCAGCAGTCACGGGAGGGACAGGGGGAGCAATCAGCCCCAGCATTTT. It is translated as CASSHGRDRGSNQPQHF.

The chain is built from TRBV4-3 and TRBJ2-7, with TRBD1 identical over 9 bases. In germline, CDR1 is LGHNA, CDR2 YSLEER. V was clipped by 2 bases and J by 2 bases; unmatched bases: 7. This CDR3 is 16 amino acids long. CDR3 nucleotide sequence: TGCGCCAGCAGCCAACGGACAGGGGACCTACCCTACGAGCAGTACTTC. Protein: CASSQRTGDLPYEQYF.

The chain is built from TRBV29-1 and TRBJ2-3; the D gene is possibly TRBD2 (6 bases). Trimming shortened V by 7 bases and J by 3 bases, and 20 bases separated the two germline ends. The CDR3 runs to 15 residues. Germline assignment: CDR1 SQVTM and CDR2 ANQGSEA. CDR3 nucleotide sequence: TGCAGCGCCGATGATTCGGAGGGTTCAACAGATACGCAGTATTTT. This codes for CSADDSEGSTDTQYF.

The chain couples TRBV27 to TRBJ2-7; TRBD1 might be the D (5 bases). This CDR3 has 14 residues. Trimming removed 6 bases from V and 6 bases from J, with 18 bases in between. The V gene's germline CDR1 is MNHEY and CDR2 SMNVEV (reference sequence). The CDR3 here is CASSTYAQGSEQYF. CDR3 DNA: TGTGCCAGCAGCACATATGCTCAGGGATCCGAGCAGTACTTC.

The chain joins TRBV30 to TRBJ2-7; D not resolved. This CDR3 has 12 amino acids. Germline V gene data show CDR1 as GTSNPN and CDR2 as SVGIG (reference sequence). V was cut by 0 bases and J by 4 bases, with 7 bases left in between. The CDR3 sequence is CAWSVPGYEQYF. Written as DNA, the CDR3 is TGTGCCTGGAGTGTACCAGGATACGAGCAGTACTTC.

This clone has more than one count but fewer than ten. The V call is TRBV29-1, the J call TRBJ2-1; 8 positions match TRBD2. There are 13 residues in the CDR3. From germline, CDR1 is SQVTM and CDR2 ANQGSEA. Germline trimming cut 8 bases from V and 4 bases from J; bases unmatched to any gene: 7. The CDR3 spells CSMRTSSYNEQFF. CDR3 nucleotides: TGCAGCATGCGGACTAGCAGTTACAATGAGCAGTTCTTC.

This clone occurred a few times. V is TRBV28 and J is TRBJ2-1; no firm D call. CDR3 length: 15 amino acids. Germline V CDR1 and CDR2: MDHEN, SYDVKM. V lost 1 base to trimming and J lost 5 bases, with 12 bases between them. CDR3 sequence (DNA): TGTGCCAGCAGTTTATTTGGGTCTACACACAATGAGCAGTTCTTC. As protein: CASSLFGSTHNEQFF. The full variable domain, in which reference TRBV28 and TRBJ2-1 provide the parts outside the CDR3, is DVKVTQSSRYLVKRTGEKVFLECVQDMDHENMFWYRQDPGLGLRLIYFSYDVKMKEKGDIPEGYSVSREKKERFSLILESASTNQTSMYLCASSLFGSTHNEQFFGPGTRLTVL.

The chain is built from TRBV29-1 and TRBJ2-7, with a weak D call TRBD1 (6 bases). The CDR3 is 12 amino acids. Between the trimmed V and J ends, which lost 4 bases and 5 bases, there was a span of 12 bases. The V gene's germline CDR1 is SQVTM and CDR2 ANQGSEA. CDR3 sequence (DNA): TGCAGCGTTGTGGGCAGGGGCGACGAGCAGTACTTC. Its protein product is CSVVGRGDEQYF.

This chain joins TRBV27 and TRBJ2-1; 10 positions agree with TRBD2. V gave up 6 bases and J gave up 10 bases; unmatched junction bases: 12. The germline CDR1 and CDR2 sequences are MNHEY and SMNVEV (reference sequence). The CDR3 totals 15 residues. CDR3 nucleotides: TGTGCCAGCAGCGAGCGGGGGGGCGGGTCGAGAGAGCAGTTCTTC. It specifies CASSERGGGSREQFF.

As concerns this clone: An end of the junction does not agree with germline; a read error may underlie this. Here the CDR3 DNA reads TGCAGCGCTGAAACAGGGGCCTACGCTGAAGCTTTCTTT. This sequence encodes CSAETGAYAEAFF. V usage is TRBV29-1 and J usage is TRBJ1-1, with 7 bases fitting TRBD1. The germline CDR1 and CDR2 sequences are SQVTM and ANQGSEA. The CDR3 runs to 13 residues.

This clone was seen a handful of times. The genes are TRBV29-1 and TRBJ2-3; possibly TRBD1 for D (7 bases). V lost 0 bases and J lost 0, with 22 bases in between. Per the germline V gene, CDR1 is SQVTM and CDR2 is ANQGSEA. This CDR3 region has 19 residues. The CDR3: CSVEDWGQTTGASTDTQYF. The CDR3 bases are TGCAGCGTTGAAGATTGGGGACAGACGACGGGAGCAAGCACAGATACGCAGTATTTT.

V gene TRBV5-1 combines with J gene TRBJ1-2, with 7 nucleotides matching TRBD1. V was clipped by 2 bases and J by 11 bases; unmatched bases: 6. The CDR3 length is 12 residues. Germline CDR1 is SGHRS and CDR2 is YFSETQ. The CDR3 DNA sequence: TGCGCCAGCAGCTTTGGGGACAGCGATTACACCTTC. Protein: CASSFGDSDYTF.

This clone was observed a few times. J is TRBJ2-7 and V is TRBV29-1, with D hard to call. The CDR3 is made up of 11 amino acids. The germline V gene encodes CDR1 SQVTM and CDR2 ANQGSEA. Trimming shortened V by 0 bases and J by 7 bases, and 7 bases separated the two germline ends. The CDR3 loop is CSVEDTGEQYF. In nucleotides, the CDR3 is TGCAGCGTTGAAGATACCGGAGAGCAGTACTTC.

In this sample, this clone turned up a few times. This sequence joins TRBV29-1 and TRBJ2-7; D is possibly TRBD2 (5 bases). Between the trimmed V and J ends, which lost 6 bases and 0 bases, there was a span of 12 bases. The germline V gene has CDR1 SQVTM and CDR2 ANQGSEA. This CDR3 comprises 13 residues. The CDR3 loop is CSVAIRGSYEQYF. The CDR3 DNA reads as TGCAGCGTCGCCATCCGGGGCTCCTACGAGCAGTACTTC.